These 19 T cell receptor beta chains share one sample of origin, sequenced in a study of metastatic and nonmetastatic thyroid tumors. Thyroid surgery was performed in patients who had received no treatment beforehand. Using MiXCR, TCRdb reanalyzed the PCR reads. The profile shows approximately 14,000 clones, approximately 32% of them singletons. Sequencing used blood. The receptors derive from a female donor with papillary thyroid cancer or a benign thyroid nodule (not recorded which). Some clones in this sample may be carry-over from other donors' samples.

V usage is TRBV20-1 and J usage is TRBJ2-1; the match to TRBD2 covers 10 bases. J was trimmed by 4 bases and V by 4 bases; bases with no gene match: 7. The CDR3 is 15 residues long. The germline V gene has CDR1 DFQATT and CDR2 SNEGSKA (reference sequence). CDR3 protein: CSAMPTSGVYNEQFF. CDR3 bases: TGCAGTGCTATGCCTACTAGCGGGGTATACAATGAGCAGTTCTTC.

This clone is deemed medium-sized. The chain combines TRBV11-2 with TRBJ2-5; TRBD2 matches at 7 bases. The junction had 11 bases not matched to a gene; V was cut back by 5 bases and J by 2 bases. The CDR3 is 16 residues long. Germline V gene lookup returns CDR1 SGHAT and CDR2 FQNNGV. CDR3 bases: TGTGCCAGCAGCCGTGCGACGGCTAGCGGTCAAGAGACCCAGTACTTC. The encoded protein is CASSRATASGQETQYF.

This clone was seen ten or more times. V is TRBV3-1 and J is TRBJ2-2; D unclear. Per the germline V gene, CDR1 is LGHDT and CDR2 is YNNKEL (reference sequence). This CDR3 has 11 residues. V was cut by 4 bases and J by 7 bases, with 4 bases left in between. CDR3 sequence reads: CASSRGGELFF. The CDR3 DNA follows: TGTGCCAGCAGCCGTGGCGGGGAGCTGTTTTTT.

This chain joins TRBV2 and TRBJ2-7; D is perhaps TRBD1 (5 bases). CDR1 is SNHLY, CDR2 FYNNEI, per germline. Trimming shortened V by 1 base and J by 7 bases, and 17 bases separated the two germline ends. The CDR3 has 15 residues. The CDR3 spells CASSEEGGATFEQYF. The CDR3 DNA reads TGTGCCAGCAGTGAAGAAGGTGGGGCAACGTTTGAGCAGTACTTC.

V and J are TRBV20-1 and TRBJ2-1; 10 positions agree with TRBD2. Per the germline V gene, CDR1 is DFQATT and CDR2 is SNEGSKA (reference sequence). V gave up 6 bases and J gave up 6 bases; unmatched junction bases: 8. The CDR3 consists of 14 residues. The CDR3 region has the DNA TGCAGTGCCATACTAGCGGGGCCCTTCAATGAGCAGTTCTTC. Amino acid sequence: CSAILAGPFNEQFF.

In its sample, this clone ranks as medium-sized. CDR3 DNA: TGTGCCAGCAGTGAAAGTAGTAGTAGCGGGATGAAGACCCAGTACTTC. This gives the protein CASSESSSSGMKTQYF. The rearrangement uses TRBV6-1 and TRBJ2-5; 8 nucleotides align to TRBD2. Trimming at V came to 2 bases and at J to 6 bases, leaving 11 bases not matched to a gene. The CDR3 has 16 residues. Germline V CDR1 and CDR2: MNHNS, SASEGT.

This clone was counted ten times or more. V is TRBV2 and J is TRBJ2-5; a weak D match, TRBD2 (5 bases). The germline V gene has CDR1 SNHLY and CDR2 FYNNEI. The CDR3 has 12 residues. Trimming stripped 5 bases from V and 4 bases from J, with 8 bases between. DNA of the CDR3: TGTGCCAGCAGTATCCGGGGAGAGACCCAGTACTTC. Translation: CASSIRGETQYF.

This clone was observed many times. The CDR3 sequence is CASSQRTSGSTDTQYF. In nucleotides, the CDR3 is TGCGCCAGCAGCCAACGAACTAGCGGAAGCACAGATACGCAGTATTTT. The chain employs TRBV4-3 and TRBJ2-3; 8 nucleotides line up with TRBD2. V shed 2 bases, J shed 0 bases, and the junction held 4 bases outside the gene matches. This CDR3 has 16 residues. Germline values: CDR1 LGHNA, CDR2 YSLEER.

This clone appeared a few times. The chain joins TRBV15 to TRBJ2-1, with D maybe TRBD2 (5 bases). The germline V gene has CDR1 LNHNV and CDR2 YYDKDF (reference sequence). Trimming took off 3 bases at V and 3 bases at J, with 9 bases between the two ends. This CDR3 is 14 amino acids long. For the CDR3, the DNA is TGTGCCACCAGCAGCCTCCGGGACTACAATGAGCAGTTCTTC. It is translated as CATSSLRDYNEQFF. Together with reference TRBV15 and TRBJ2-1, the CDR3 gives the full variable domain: DAMVIQNPRYQVTQFGKPVTLSCSQTLNHNVMYWYQQKSSQAPKLLFHYYDKDFNNEADTPDNFQSRRPNTSFCFLDIRSPGLGDTAMYLCATSSLRDYNEQFFGPGTRLTVL.

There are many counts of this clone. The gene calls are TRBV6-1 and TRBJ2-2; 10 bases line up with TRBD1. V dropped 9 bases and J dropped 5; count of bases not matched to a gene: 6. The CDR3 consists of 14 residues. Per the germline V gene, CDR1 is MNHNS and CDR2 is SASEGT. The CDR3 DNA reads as TGTGCCAGTTTACCGGGACAGGGGACCGGGGAGCTGTTTTTT. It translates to CASLPGQGTGELFF.

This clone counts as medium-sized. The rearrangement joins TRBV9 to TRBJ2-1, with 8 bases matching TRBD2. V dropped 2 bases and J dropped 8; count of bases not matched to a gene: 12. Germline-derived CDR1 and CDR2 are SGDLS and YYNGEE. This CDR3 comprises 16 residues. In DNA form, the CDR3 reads TGTGCCAGCAGCGTGTTAGCGGGATATAGTTACGATGAGCAGTTCTTC. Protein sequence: CASSVLAGYSYDEQFF. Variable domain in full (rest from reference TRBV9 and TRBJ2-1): DSGVTQTPKHLITATGQRVTLRCSPRSGDLSVYWYQQSLDQGLQFLIQYYNGEERAKGNILERFSAQQFPDLHSELNLSSLELGDSALYFCASSVLAGYSYDEQFFGPGTRLTVL.

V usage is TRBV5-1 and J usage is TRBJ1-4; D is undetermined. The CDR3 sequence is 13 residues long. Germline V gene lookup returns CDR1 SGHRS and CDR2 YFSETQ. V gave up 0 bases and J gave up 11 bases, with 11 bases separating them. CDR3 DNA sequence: TGCGCCAGCAGCTTGGACTCACTTGGGAAACTGTTTTTT. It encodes CASSLDSLGKLFF.

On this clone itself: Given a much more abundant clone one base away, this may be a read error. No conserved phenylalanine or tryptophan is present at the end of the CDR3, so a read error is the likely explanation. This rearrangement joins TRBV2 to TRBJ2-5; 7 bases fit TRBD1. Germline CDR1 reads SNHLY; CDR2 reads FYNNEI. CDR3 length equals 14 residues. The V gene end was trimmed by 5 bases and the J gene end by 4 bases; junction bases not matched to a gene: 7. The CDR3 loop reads CASSNTGDLETQYL. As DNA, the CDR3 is TGTGCCAGCAGTAACACAGGGGACCTAGAGACCCAGTACCTC.

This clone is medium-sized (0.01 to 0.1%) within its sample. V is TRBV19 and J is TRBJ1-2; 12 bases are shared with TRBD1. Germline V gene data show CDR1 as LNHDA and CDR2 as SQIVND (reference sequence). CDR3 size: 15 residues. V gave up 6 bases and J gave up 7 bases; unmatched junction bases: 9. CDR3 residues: CASRTTGTGGGGYTF. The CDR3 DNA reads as TGTGCCAGTAGAACGACCGGGACAGGGGGCGGTGGCTACACCTTC.

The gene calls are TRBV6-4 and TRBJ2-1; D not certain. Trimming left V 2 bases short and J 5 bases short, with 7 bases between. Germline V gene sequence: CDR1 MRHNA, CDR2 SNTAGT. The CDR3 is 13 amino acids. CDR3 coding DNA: TGTGCCAGCAGTGACGACATTAACAATGAGCAGTTCTTC. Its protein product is CASSDDINNEQFF.

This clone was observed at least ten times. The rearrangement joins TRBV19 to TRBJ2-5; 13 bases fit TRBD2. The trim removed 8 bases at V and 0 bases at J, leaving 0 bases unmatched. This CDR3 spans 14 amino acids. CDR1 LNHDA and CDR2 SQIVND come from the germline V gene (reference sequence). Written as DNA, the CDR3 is TGTGCCAGTGGGACTAGCGGGGACCAAGAGACCCAGTACTTC. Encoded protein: CASGTSGDQETQYF.

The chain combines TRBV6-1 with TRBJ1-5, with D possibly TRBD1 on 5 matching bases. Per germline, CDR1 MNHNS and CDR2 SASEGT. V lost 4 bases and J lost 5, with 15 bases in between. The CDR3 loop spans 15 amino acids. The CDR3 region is CASSVYDGGDQPQHF. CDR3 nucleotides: TGTGCCAGCAGTGTCTACGACGGGGGGGATCAGCCCCAGCATTTT.

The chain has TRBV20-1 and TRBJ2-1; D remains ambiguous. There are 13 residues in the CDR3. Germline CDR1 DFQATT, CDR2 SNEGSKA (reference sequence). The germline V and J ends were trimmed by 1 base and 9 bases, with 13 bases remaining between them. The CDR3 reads CSARGDLGREQFF. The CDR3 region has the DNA TGCAGTGCTAGAGGAGACCTCGGACGTGAGCAGTTCTTC.

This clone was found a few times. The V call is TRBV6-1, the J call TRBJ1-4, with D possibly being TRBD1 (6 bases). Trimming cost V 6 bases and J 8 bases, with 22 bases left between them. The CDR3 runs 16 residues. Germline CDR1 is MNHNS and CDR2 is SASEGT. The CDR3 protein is CASRSWGGAREEKLFF. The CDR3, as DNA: TGTGCCAGCAGGTCTTGGGGGGGGGCGAGAGAGGAAAAACTGTTTTTT.